Listed below are T cell receptor beta chains from one sample, sequenced in a study of molecular identifiers for immune sequencing clone quantification. One entry per CDR3 protein results from TCRdb running MiXCR on the PCR reads. In the table there are 550,000 to 750,000 distinct CDR3 sequences, just under 20% of which are singletons. Input material: naive CD8+ T cells from blood, with Jurkat cell RNA spiked in. Receptors originate from a human donor in good health. Some libraries in this study had Jurkat cell RNA spiked in. Both conserved end residues are trimmed from each CDR3. Each record gives: V gene, J gene, CDR3 protein.

>TRBV27|TRBJ2-2
ASGHPGGELS
>TRBV6-2/TRBV6-3|TRBJ1-6
ASRRASSPLH
>TRBV20-1|TRBJ1-2
SAQTGARYGYT
>TRBV30|TRBJ2-7
AWSVGSSYEQY
>TRBV12-3/TRBV12-4|TRBJ1-4
ASSSTPSNEKLF
>TRBV27|TRBJ2-5
ASAHSELQETQY
>TRBV13|TRBJ2-3
ASSSSGGAADTQY
>TRBV3-1|TRBJ2-3
ASSQYGGAMDTQY
>TRBV6-2/TRBV6-3|TRBJ1-1
ASSIHPNTEAF
>TRBV27|TRBJ2-2
ASTGWAGAGTGELF
>TRBV20-1|TRBJ2-7
SARDGLAGSYEQY
>TRBV7-3|TRBJ2-2
ASSLPWTSGRHLSTGELF
>TRBV6-5|TRBJ2-3
ASSYLSGGTDTQY
>TRBV7-9|TRBJ2-7
ASSPPRPRPYEQY
>TRBV5-6|TRBJ2-4
ASSLGGHVLNIQY
>TRBV4-1|TRBJ1-5
ASSQRLSLNQPQH
>TRBV27|TRBJ1-5
ASSPHVPGGNQPQH
>TRBV11-2|TRBJ2-7
ASSRGIPYEQY
>TRBV7-3|TRBJ2-3
ASSLSGHTDTQY
>TRBV6-5|TRBJ2-7
ASSYSGTSSYEQY
>TRBV27|TRBJ2-7
ASSRTIVSGSDEQY
>TRBV27|TRBJ1-4
ASSLTWDRATNEKLF
>TRBV20-1|TRBJ2-1
SAKTSSTLGEQF
>TRBV7-9|TRBJ2-7
ASSGQSSYEQY
>TRBV4-1|TRBJ2-7
ASSPGTSCEQY
>TRBV4-1|TRBJ1-2
ASSQDAGQGLYGYT
>TRBV6-5|TRBJ2-5
ASSYSDRQETQY
>TRBV27|TRBJ2-7
ASSFGRNSYEQY
>TRBV19|TRBJ1-5
ASTPGRSNQPQH
>TRBV5-4|TRBJ2-7
ASSSGPSYEQY
>TRBV20-1|TRBJ1-6
SASSTGYSPLH
>TRBV12-3/TRBV12-4|TRBJ1-1
ASSSTGSDTEAF
>TRBV4-3|TRBJ2-1
ASSQDSATSSTYNEQF
>TRBV2|TRBJ2-7
ASSARDYEQY
>TRBV30|TRBJ2-7
AWSELAGTYEQY
>TRBV19|TRBJ2-3
ASGPRVREWTDTQY
>TRBV4-3|TRBJ2-2
ASRTGLAGSGELF